The present entry profiles one T cell receptor beta chain with its context. These data come from a study of blood T cell repertoires in COVID-19. Overall study context: Material from acute and convalescent COVID-19 was sourced from the United States, Italy and Spain. The analysed material was cDNA or gDNA that came from T cells, B-cell-depleted T cells, or PBMCs.

Sequenced by immunoSEQ multiplex PCR; TCRdb stores in-frame clones only, minus some. The profile shows 180,000 or so clones, roughly 84% of them singletons. Germline V lookup: CDR1 LGHNA, CDR2 YSLEER. Trimming removed 3 bases at V and 7 bases at J, with 12 bases between. CDR3 size: 13 residues. Seattle's cohort entered during active infection and was followed longitudinally. This chain joins TRBV4-3 and TRBJ1-1; maybe TRBD1 (5 bases). The sample comprised peripheral blood. This TCR came from a person aged 65-85 years with COVID-19, enrolled during active disease. The CDR3 region has the DNA TGCGCCAGCAGCCAGGGGGGGACGTTTGAAGCTTTCTTT. It yields the protein CASSQGGTFEAFF.